The 11 T cell receptor beta chains given below trace back to one sample, sequenced in a study of cytomegalovirus exposure and HLA in healthy donors. Researchers ran the PCR with 60 Vbeta and 13 Jbeta primers. The table came from immunoSEQ multiplex PCR; TCRdb's copy has only in-frame clones and leaves some out. The sample holds more than 150,000 clones, around 81% seen once. Sequenced input: PBMCs. The receptor source for this set is a woman aged 25 to 39 in good health and CMV-seronegative.

The V and J genes are TRBV9 and TRBJ2-1, with TRBD2 matching 10 bases. Germline V gene data show CDR1 as SGDLS and CDR2 as YYNGEE. CDR3 length: 13 amino acids. V shed 5 bases and J 7 bases; nucleotides not matched to a gene: 3. The CDR3 DNA reads as TGTGCCAGCAGAGCGGGAGGGGAGAATGAGCAGTTCTTC. This translates into CASRAGGENEQFF.

The chain carries TRBV19 and TRBJ1-5, with D uncertain. The V gene lost 5 bases and the J gene lost 4 bases, with 12 bases spanning the gap. CDR1 is LNHDA and CDR2 is SQIVND in the germline V gene (reference sequence). The CDR3 has 14 residues. This CDR3 is CASSPTGGNQPQHF. The CDR3 DNA follows: TGTGCCAGTAGTCCGACGGGAGGGAATCAGCCCCAGCATTTT.

This chain joins TRBV28 and TRBJ2-5; the match to TRBD2 covers 7 bases. The CDR3 length is 13 residues. V shed 8 bases and J 4 bases; nucleotides not matched to a gene: 7. Germline V gives CDR1 MDHEN, CDR2 SYDVKM. CDR3 coding DNA: TGTGCCAGCGGGGGAGGGACCAGAGAGACCCAGTACTTC. It encodes CASGGGTRETQYF.

The rearrangement uses TRBV18 and TRBJ2-7; TRBD2 matches at 13 bases. Germline CDR1 and CDR2: KGHSH and LQKENI. CDR3 size: 16 residues. J lost 7 bases, V lost 2 bases, and 8 bases had no gene match. The CDR3 bases are TGTGCCAGCTCACCATCGTTGGGGACTAGCGGGGTAGAGCAGTACTTC. Its protein product is CASSPSLGTSGVEQYF. Variable domain in full (rest from reference TRBV18 and TRBJ2-7): NAGVMQNPRHLVRRRGQEARLRCSPMKGHSHVYWYRQLPEEGLKFMVYLQKENIIDESGMPKERFSAEFPKEGPSILRIQQVVRGDSAAYFCASSPSLGTSGVEQYFGPGTRLTVT.

The chain carries TRBV25-1 and TRBJ2-1, with 9 nucleotides matching TRBD1. V was pared by 3 bases and J by 5 bases, with 8 bases of the junction left unmatched. The length of the CDR3 is 16 residues. The V gene's germline CDR1 is MGHDK and CDR2 SYGVNS. The CDR3 here is CASSDTVGDRDNEQFF. The CDR3 DNA sequence: TGTGCCAGCAGTGATACGGTAGGGGACAGGGACAATGAGCAGTTCTTC.

The J gene is TRBJ2-2, the V gene TRBV5-1; a weak D match, TRBD2 (6 bases). Between the trimmed V and J ends, which lost 6 bases and 0 bases, there was a span of 15 bases. CDR1 and CDR2 (germline): SGHRS, YFSETQ. This CDR3 comprises 16 residues. The CDR3 DNA reads TGCGCCAGCAAGGAGGGTAGCATTCCGAACACCGGGGAGCTGTTTTTT. Protein product: CASKEGSIPNTGELFF.

The V and J genes are TRBV21-1 and TRBJ2-7; whether TRBD2, the table's D call, matches the DNA was not checked. TRBV21-1 is a recognized pseudogene. The CDR3 loop spans 13 amino acids. The CDR3 DNA reads as TGTGCCAGCACCACGGACTACTCCTACGAGCAGTACTTC. Its protein is CASTTDYSYEQYF.

This clone has more than one count but fewer than ten. The junction differs from germline at one of its ends, possibly a read error. The chain employs TRBV27 and TRBJ2-6; the D gene is possibly TRBD1 (5 bases). CDR1 is MNHEY, CDR2 SMNVEV, per germline (reference sequence). The CDR3 extends over 17 amino acids. In DNA, the CDR3 is TGTGCCAGCACCTCTTATCGCAGGGATGCTGGGGCCAACGGCCTGACTTTC. Protein: CASTSYRRDAGANGLTF.

The chain has TRBV6-5 and TRBJ1-6; the D is unclear. V was pared by 0 bases and J by 9 bases, with 12 bases between. CDR1 is MNHEY and CDR2 is SVGAGI in the germline V gene. CDR3 size: 15 residues. In DNA form, the CDR3 reads TGTGCCAGCAGTTACTCGGTAGTGATCGGTTCACCCCTCCACTTT. It encodes CASSYSVVIGSPLHF.

This clone was observed a handful of times. The rearrangement joins TRBV13 to TRBJ2-5; tentative D call: TRBD2 (6 bases). The germline V gene encodes CDR1 PRHDT and CDR2 FYEKMQ (reference sequence). V shed 3 bases and J shed 5 bases, with 13 bases lying between them. The CDR3 length is 14 residues. The CDR3 region is CASSLGGTRETQYF. DNA for the CDR3: TGTGCCAGCAGCTTGGGCGGGACGAGGGAGACCCAGTACTTC.

The chain has TRBV5-1 and TRBJ2-7; D may be TRBD2 (6 bases). V was trimmed by 0 bases and J by 2 bases, leaving 9 bases between them. In germline, CDR1 is SGHRS, CDR2 YFSETQ. This CDR3 contains 14 residues. CDR3 sequence reads: CASSLGGETYEQYF. In nucleotides, the CDR3 is TGCGCCAGCAGCTTGGGGGGGGAAACCTACGAGCAGTACTTC. Full variable domain (rest looked up from reference TRBV5-1 and TRBJ2-7): KAGVTQTPRYLIKTRGQQVTLSCSPISGHRSVSWYQQTPGQGLQFLFEYFSETQRNKGNFPGRFSGRQFSNSRSEMNVSTLELGDSALYLCASSLGGETYEQYFGPGTRLTVT.